This T cell receptor beta chain comes out of a study of radiotherapy plus CTLA-4 blockade in lung cancer. Study overall: Patients showed objective responses in 18% of cases and disease control in approximately 28%.

Study-level points and caveats: Blood saw expansion of tumor-derived TCR clones after radiotherapy plus ipilimumab. Early shifts in blood T cell clones, with interferon-beta, reportedly predicted response best.

The germline V gene has CDR1 SGHNT and CDR2 YYREEE (reference sequence). The CDR3 length is 15 residues. Trimming removed 5 bases from V and 5 bases from J; junction bases left unmatched: 8. Comments on this clone: Its antigen is unidentified.

Sequencing was performed with immunoSEQ multiplex PCR; in TCRdb, only in-frame clones are kept and a portion is missing. The table records about 120,000 clones, 81% of them present only once. This material consisted of peripheral blood, taken from a patient treated with radiotherapy plus ipilimumab. This receptor was identified in a human donor with non-small cell lung cancer that progressed on radiotherapy plus ipilimumab. Some clones in this sample may be carry-over from other donors' samples. This chain links TRBV5-4 with TRBJ2-3; 10 bases are a match to TRBD2. The CDR3 sequence: CASSRSGGAGDTQYF. The CDR3 DNA reads as TGTGCCAGCAGTCGAAGCGGGGGGGCCGGAGATACGCAGTATTTT.